This entry features one TCR beta chain sequence. What it binds is unknown. The V end lost 5 bases, the J end lost 8 bases, and 12 bases lay between the germline ends. The CDR3 covers 13 residues. Germline V gives CDR1 SGHVS, CDR2 FQNEAQ. The sample belongs to a study of T cell repertoires in cytomegalovirus infection. Findings and caveats of the study: What dominated the ex vivo response were HLA-C-restricted CMV-specific TCR beta clonotypes.

TCRdb re-called the reads with MiXCR, one entry per CDR3 protein. The profile shows about 920,000 distinct CDR3 sequences, around 30% of them singletons. The specimen comprised cultured CD8+ T cells from PBMCs, sampled from culture after CMV antigen stimulation. The receptor was derived from a human donor in good health (CMV status not recorded). Some clones in this sample may be carry-over from other donors' samples. The gene calls are TRBV7-8 and TRBJ2-2; a possible D gene is TRBD1 (6 bases). CDR3 coding DNA: TGTGCCAGCAGCGTTGGACAGCCGGGGGAGCTGTTTTTT. It encodes CASSVGQPGELFF.